This entry concerns a single T cell receptor (beta chain). Antigen specificity is unknown. The data were produced by immunoSEQ multiplex PCR, yet TCRdb's version contains in-frame clones alone and is incomplete. This table holds 190,000 or so clones, approximately 84% found once. This specimen comes from a study of cytomegalovirus exposure and HLA in healthy donors. Study information: In a later analysis, it was reported that the 120 or so validation repertoires had been produced on the same platform as the 600 to 850 repertoires belonging to the first cohort.

V shed 7 bases and J shed 2 bases, with 15 bases lying between them. CDR3 length: 15 residues. Germline loops: CDR1 WSHSY, CDR2 SAAADI. General study results and limits: The investigators catalogued 150 or so TCR beta chains as cytomegalovirus-associated.

The TCR was taken from a woman aged 18-29 years in good health and CMV-seropositive. Sequenced material: PBMCs. This chain uses TRBV10-2 with TRBJ1-5; D is undetermined. CDR3 in amino acids: CASKPGVGGNQPQHF. The CDR3 DNA is TGCGCCAGCAAACCTGGAGTCGGGGGCAATCAGCCCCAGCATTTT.